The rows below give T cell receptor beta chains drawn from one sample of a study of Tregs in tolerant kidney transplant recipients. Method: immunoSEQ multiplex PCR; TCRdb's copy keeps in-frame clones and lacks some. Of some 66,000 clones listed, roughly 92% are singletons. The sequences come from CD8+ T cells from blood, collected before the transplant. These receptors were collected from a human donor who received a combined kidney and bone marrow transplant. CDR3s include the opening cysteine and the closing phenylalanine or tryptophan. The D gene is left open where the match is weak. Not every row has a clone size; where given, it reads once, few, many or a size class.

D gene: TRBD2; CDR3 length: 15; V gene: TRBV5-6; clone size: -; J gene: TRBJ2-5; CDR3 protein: CASSLQGSGGETQYF; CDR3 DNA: TGTGCCAGCAGCTTGCAGGGGAGCGGGGGGGAGACCCAGTACTTC
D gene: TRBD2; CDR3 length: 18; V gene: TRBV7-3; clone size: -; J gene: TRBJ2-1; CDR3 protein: CASSLTHGGLAGASEQFF; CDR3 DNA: TGTGCCAGCAGCTTAACCCATGGTGGACTAGCGGGAGCAAGTGAGCAGTTCTTC
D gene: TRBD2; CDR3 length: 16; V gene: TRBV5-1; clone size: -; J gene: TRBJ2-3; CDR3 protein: CASSPFSGAPTDTQYF; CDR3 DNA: TGCGCCAGCAGCCCCTTTAGCGGGGCCCCCACAGATACGCAGTATTTT
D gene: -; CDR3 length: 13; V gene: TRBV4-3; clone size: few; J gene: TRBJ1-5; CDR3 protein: CASAQGDGEPQHF; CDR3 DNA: TGCGCCAGCGCACAGGGTGACGGGGAGCCCCAGCATTTT
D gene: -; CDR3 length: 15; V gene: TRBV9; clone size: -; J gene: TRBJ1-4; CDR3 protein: CASSVANRVNEKLFF; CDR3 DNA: TGTGCCAGCAGCGTAGCCAACAGAGTTAATGAAAAACTGTTTTTT
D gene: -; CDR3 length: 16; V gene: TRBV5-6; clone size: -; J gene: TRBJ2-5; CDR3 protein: CASSSRPIRPQETQYF; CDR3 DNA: TGTGCCAGCAGCAGCCGACCAATCAGGCCCCAAGAGACCCAGTACTTC
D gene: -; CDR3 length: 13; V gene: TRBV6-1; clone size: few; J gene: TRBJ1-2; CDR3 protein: CASRERGNYGYTF; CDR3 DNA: TGTGCCAGCAGAGAAAGGGGTAACTATGGCTACACCTTC
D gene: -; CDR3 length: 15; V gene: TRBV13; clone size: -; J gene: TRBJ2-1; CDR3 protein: CASSLRGNSYNEQFF; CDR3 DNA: TGTGCCAGCAGCTTAAGGGGCAACTCCTACAATGAGCAGTTCTTC
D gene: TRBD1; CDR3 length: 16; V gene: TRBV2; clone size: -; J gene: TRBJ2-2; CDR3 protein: CASREGTGVNTGELFF; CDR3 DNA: TGTGCCAGCAGGGAAGGGACAGGGGTTAATACCGGGGAGCTGTTTTTT
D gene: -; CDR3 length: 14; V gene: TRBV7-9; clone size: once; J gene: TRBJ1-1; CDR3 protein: CASSLEGTGTEAFF; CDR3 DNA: TGTGCCAGCAGCTTAGAGGGGACTGGCACTGAAGCTTTCTTT